This TCR beta chain was profiled in a study of shared clonotypes between healthy human individuals. This CDR3 spans 14 amino acids. J was trimmed by 7 bases and V by 0 bases; bases with no gene match: 6. Germline-derived CDR1 and CDR2 are SGHRS and YFSETQ. Sequencing used immunoSEQ multiplex PCR; TCRdb keeps in-frame clones, though not all of them. This sample carries under 2,500,000 clones, almost 96% of them seen once, and the ten largest clones take around 0.13%. Sequencing was done on a sample of naive CD4+ T cells sorted from blood. Subset of the sample: CD45RA+ positively selected. The receptor comes from a man aged 18-30 years in good health. This chain links TRBV5-1 with TRBJ1-1; 7 nucleotides match TRBD1. CDR3 sequence (DNA): TGCGCCAGCAGCTTGGGACAGGGAAAGATTGAAGCTTTCTTT. Its translation is CASSLGQGKIEAFF.